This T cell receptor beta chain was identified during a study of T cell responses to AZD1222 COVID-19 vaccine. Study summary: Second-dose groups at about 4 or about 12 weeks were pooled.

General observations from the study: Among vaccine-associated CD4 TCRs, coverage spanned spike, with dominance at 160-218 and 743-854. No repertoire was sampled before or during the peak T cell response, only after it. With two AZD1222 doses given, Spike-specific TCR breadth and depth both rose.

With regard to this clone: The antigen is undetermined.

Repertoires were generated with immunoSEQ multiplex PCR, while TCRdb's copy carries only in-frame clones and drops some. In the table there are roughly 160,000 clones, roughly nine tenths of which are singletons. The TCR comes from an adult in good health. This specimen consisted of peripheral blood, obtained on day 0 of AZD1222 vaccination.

The DNA of the CDR3 is TGTGCCACCTGGACCGGGACAGGAAAAGAGACCCAGTACTTC. It codes for CATWTGTGKETQYF. The genes are TRBV25-1 and TRBJ2-5; 8 bases align to TRBD1. The CDR3 is 14 amino acids. J lost 3 bases, V lost 10 bases, and 10 bases had no gene match. Germline CDR1 is MGHDK and CDR2 is SYGVNS.